Described below is a single TCR beta chain sequence and its context. The sample comes from a study of control samples from healthy donors and cancer patients. Repertoires were generated with immunoSEQ multiplex PCR, while TCRdb's copy carries only in-frame clones and drops some. The sample has more than 100,000 clones, over 75% seen once. The CDR3 is 14 residues long. V was shortened by 4 bases and J by 0 bases, with 5 bases between the two germline ends. CDR1 and CDR2 (germline): KGHDR, SFDVKD. This sequence was found in a man aged 18-30 years in good health. V is TRBV24-1 and J is TRBJ2-2; D uncertain. The source material was blood. The CDR3 region has the DNA TGTGCCACCAGTGAACAGACGAACACCGGGGAGCTGTTTTTT. This gives the protein CATSEQTNTGELFF.